This T cell receptor beta chain was captured by sequencing in a study of CD8+ T cells in alopecia areata. This clone has a handful of counts. CDR3 length equals 15 residues. Germline V gene data show CDR1 as MGHRA and CDR2 as YSYEKL. The germline V and J ends were trimmed by 2 bases and 2 bases, with 13 bases remaining between them. cDNA reverse transcribed from extracted RNA served as the sequencing template. Assay used: immunoSEQ multiplex PCR; TCRdb lists only in-frame clones, some missing. In the table there are approximately 98,000 clones, about 60% of which are singletons. The sample taken for sequencing was NKG2D-low CD8+ T cells sorted from blood. The J gene is TRBJ2-7, the V gene TRBV4-1; D possibly corresponds to TRBD1 (6 bases). The receptor's source is a human donor with alopecia areata. The CDR3 bases are TGCGCCAGCAGCCAAAGACAGGCGTTGACCTACGAGCAGTACTTC. Its translation is CASSQRQALTYEQYF.